Below, 13 T cell receptor beta chains from the same sample are listed, as sequenced in a study of OX40 agonist ivuxolimab in advanced cancers. The protocol was immunoSEQ multiplex PCR, while the TCRdb copy is restricted to in-frame clones and leaves out a portion. The sample comprises roughly 41,000 clones, 88% of which are singletons, and around 58% rests with the top ten. The sequencing here drew on CD4+ or CD8+ T cells sorted from blood, taken in a trial of the OX40 agonist ivuxolimab. Receptor source: an adult with an advanced solid tumor such as melanoma, head and neck, liver or kidney cancer.

The chain links TRBV7-9 to TRBJ2-7; D may be TRBD1 (6 bases). The CDR3 covers 11 residues. V was pared by 4 bases and J by 6 bases, with 7 bases between. Germline values: CDR1 SEHNR, CDR2 FQNEAQ (reference sequence). The CDR3 nucleotides are TGTGCCAGCAGCTCAGGGGTCGAGCAGTACTTC. Amino acids: CASSSGVEQYF.

The chain employs TRBV10-2 and TRBJ2-1; 12 nucleotides line up with TRBD2. The CDR3 spans 21 residues. The germline V gene has CDR1 WSHSY and CDR2 SAAADI. Trimming cost V 3 bases and J 5 bases; bases outside gene matches: 20. The CDR3 sequence: CASSDPEGLAGRVGGDNEQFF. DNA for the CDR3: TGCGCCAGCAGTGATCCCGAAGGACTAGCGGGGAGGGTCGGCGGGGACAATGAGCAGTTCTTC.

The chain has TRBV19 and TRBJ2-7; either TRBD1 or TRBD2 may supply D (6 bases each). Looked up from germline, CDR1 is LNHDA and CDR2 is SQIVND (reference sequence). The CDR3 is 13 amino acids. Between the trimmed V and J ends, which lost 5 bases and 6 bases, there was a span of 14 bases. DNA for the CDR3: TGTGCCAGTAGTTATCTTAAGGGGGGCGAGCAGTACTTC. Protein product: CASSYLKGGEQYF. Supplemented by reference TRBV19 and TRBJ2-7, the full variable domain reads DGGITQSPKYLFRKEGQNVTLSCEQNLNHDAMYWYRQDPGQGLRLIYYSQIVNDFQKGDIAEGYSVSREKKESFPLTVTSAQKNPTAFYLCASSYLKGGEQYFGPGTRLTVT.

V usage is TRBV7-2 and J usage is TRBJ2-2; possible D gene TRBD2, 6 bases. Per the germline V gene, CDR1 is SGHTA and CDR2 is FQGNSA. Trimming pared 6 bases from V and 2 bases from J, leaving 16 bases between. The CDR3 consists of 16 residues. CDR3 protein: CASRPPGLSNTGELFF. In DNA, the CDR3 is TGTGCCAGCAGACCGCCGGGACTGAGTAACACCGGGGAGCTGTTTTTT.

The rearrangement uses TRBV7-2 and TRBJ2-5, with 8 bases matching TRBD2. The DNA end is more similar to TRBJ2-7, so the J call may be wrong. This CDR3 region has 15 residues. The germline gives CDR1 SGHTA, CDR2 FQGNSA. The CDR3 here is CASSLSGGFAYEQYF. The CDR3 DNA is TGTGCCAGCAGCTTGTCGGGAGGGTTTGCCTACGAGCAGTACTTC.

The chain recombines TRBV11-3 with TRBJ2-3; TRBD1 matches at 9 bases. The V and J ends lost 5 bases and 1 base, in that order; junction bases with no gene match: 4. The germline CDR1 and CDR2 sequences are SGHNT and YENEEA. The length of the CDR3 is 15 residues. CDR3 amino acids: CASSLGTGRTDTQYF. The CDR3 nucleotides are TGTGCCAGCAGCCTCGGGACAGGGCGCACAGATACGCAGTATTTT.

The chain links TRBV19 to TRBJ1-1; a weak D match, TRBD1 (5 bases). The V end lost 3 bases, the J end lost 1 base, and 27 bases lay between the germline ends. CDR1 LNHDA and CDR2 SQIVND come from the germline V gene (reference sequence). The CDR3 is made up of 20 amino acids. CDR3 residues: CASSMFSQGRHPRENTEAFF. CDR3 DNA sequence: TGTGCCAGTAGTATGTTTTCCCAGGGCCGCCACCCCAGGGAGAACACTGAAGCTTTCTTT.

This clone was counted many times. This sequence joins TRBV10-2 and TRBJ1-1; D remains unclear. The CDR3 loop spans 11 amino acids. Trimming took 8 bases from V and 1 from J, leaving 5 bases between them. The germline V gene encodes CDR1 WSHSY and CDR2 SAAADI. CDR3 in DNA: TGCGCCAGCGGGCAGAACACTGAAGCTTTCTTT. Its protein is CASGQNTEAFF.

The chain uses TRBV9 and TRBJ2-2; weak D call: TRBD2 (5 bases). Germline values: CDR1 SGDLS, CDR2 YYNGEE. Trimming stripped 4 bases from V and 11 bases from J, with 9 bases between. The CDR3 is 11 amino acids. For the CDR3, the DNA is TGTGCCAGCAGCAACGGAGGAGAGCTGTTTTTT. Translated, it gives CASSNGGELFF.

This rearrangement joins TRBV9 to TRBJ2-3; TRBD1 matches 9 bases. Germline lookup yields CDR1 SGDLS and CDR2 YYNGEE. The CDR3 totals 18 residues. V dropped 0 bases and J dropped 6; count of bases not matched to a gene: 14. CDR3: CASSVGVGGQGMSDTQYF. The CDR3 coding sequence is TGTGCCAGCAGCGTAGGAGTTGGGGGACAGGGTATGTCCGATACGCAGTATTTT.

V usage is TRBV4-1 and J usage is TRBJ2-1; the match to TRBD1 covers 7 bases. Per the germline V gene, CDR1 is MGHRA and CDR2 is YSYEKL. CDR3 size: 16 residues. V shed 2 bases and J 3 bases; nucleotides not matched to a gene: 7. Here the CDR3 reads CASSQNRDRNYNEQFF. In nucleotides, the CDR3 is TGCGCCAGCAGCCAAAACCGGGACAGAAACTACAATGAGCAGTTCTTC.

This chain links TRBV21-1 with TRBJ2-7; the tabulated D call, TRBD2, remains unverified against the DNA. TRBV21-1 corresponds to a pseudogene. This CDR3 has 17 residues. CDR3 nucleotides: TGTGCCAGCAGCAAAGTTGGGACTAGCGGTTACTCCTACGAGCAGTACTTC. Translated: CASSKVGTSGYSYEQYF.

The chain uses TRBV27 and TRBJ1-1; D gene uncertain. The CDR3 length is 14 residues. Germline CDR1 reads MNHEY; CDR2 reads SMNVEV (reference sequence). The germline V and J ends were trimmed by 2 bases and 4 bases, with 11 bases remaining between them. The CDR3 loop is CASSLNWGVTEAFF. In DNA, the CDR3 is TGTGCCAGCAGTTTAAATTGGGGAGTCACTGAAGCTTTCTTT.